Shown below are 19 T cell receptor beta chains from a single sample sequenced in a study of post-analysis software for immune sequencing data. The library was made from cDNA and included unique molecular identifiers. TCRdb reprocessed the PCR reads via MiXCR and lists one record per CDR3 protein. The sample carries a few hundred thousand distinct CDR3 sequences, roughly 46% recorded once. Notes on the study in general: TRBV5-6, TRBV5-1 and TRBV20-1 were among four to six TRBV segments more frequent in patients than controls.

These TCRs' antigens remain unknown. The sequencing input was blood. These receptors all stem from a girl aged 5 to 17 with multiple sclerosis.

This sequence joins TRBV5-1 and TRBJ2-4; TRBD1 matches at 8 bases. The J call may be mistaken, given a closer DNA end match to TRBJ2-7. The CDR3 extends over 17 amino acids. CDR1 and CDR2 from the germline V gene are SGHRS and YFSETQ. As DNA, the CDR3 is TGCGCCAGCAGCTTGTTAGGGCGCGGACAGGGCACCTACGAGCAGTACTTC. Translated: CASSLLGRGQGTYEQYF.

The V and J genes are TRBV20-1 and TRBJ2-4; maybe TRBD2 (5 bases). The end of the DNA fits TRBJ2-7 better, so the J call may be wrong. This CDR3 spans 13 amino acids. Germline V CDR1 and CDR2: DFQATT, SNEGSKA (reference sequence). CDR3 bases: TGCAGTGCTAGAGCCCCAACTAGCTACGAGCAGTACTTC. Translated, it gives CSARAPTSYEQYF.

The genes are TRBV2 and TRBJ2-3; TRBD1 might be the D (5 bases). Germline loops: CDR1 SNHLY, CDR2 FYNNEI. This CDR3 has 14 residues. The V gene lost 10 bases and the J gene lost 0 bases, with 14 bases spanning the gap. This CDR3 reads CATPDRTSTDTQYF. CDR3 sequence (DNA): TGTGCCACGCCCGACAGAACTAGCACAGATACGCAGTATTTT.

V and J are TRBV12-3 or TRBV12-4 and TRBJ1-2; 9 nucleotides line up with TRBD1. The CDR3 spans 13 residues. The V and J ends lost 6 bases and 4 bases, in that order; junction bases with no gene match: 3. The CDR3 DNA sequence: TGTGCCAGCAGCCGGGGACAGGGCTATGGCTACACCTTC. Encoded protein: CASSRGQGYGYTF.

The V gene is TRBV2, the J gene TRBJ1-1, with unresolved D. The CDR3 has 11 residues. Trimming took off 7 bases at V and 3 bases at J, with 6 bases between the two ends. CDR1 is SNHLY, CDR2 FYNNEI, per germline. CDR3: CASKYDTEAFF. The CDR3, as DNA: TGTGCCAGCAAATACGACACTGAAGCTTTCTTT.

Here the CDR3 reads CASSLTRDSYPFYEQYF. CDR3 coding DNA: TGCGCCAGCAGCCTCACCCGGGACTCATACCCCTTCTACGAGCAGTACTTC. The rearrangement joins TRBV4-1 to TRBJ2-7, with D tentatively TRBD2 (6 bases). The CDR3 loop spans 17 amino acids. Germline V CDR1 and CDR2: MGHRA, YSYEKL. The V and J ends lost 4 bases and 3 bases respectively, with 22 bases between them.

V gene TRBV12-3 or TRBV12-4 combines with J gene TRBJ1-2; 9 nucleotides line up with TRBD1. V was clipped by 5 bases and J by 4 bases; unmatched bases: 5. The CDR3 length is 14 residues. CDR3 region: CASSRQGESYGYTF. CDR3 bases: TGTGCCAGCAGTCGACAGGGGGAATCCTATGGCTACACCTTC.

With respect to this clonotype: One end of the junction is discordant with germline, which a read error may explain. The chain couples TRBV9 to TRBJ2-3, with a weak D call TRBD2 (6 bases). There are 12 residues in the CDR3. Germline CDR1 reads SGDLS; CDR2 reads YYNGEE. The CDR3 here is CASGVVGGTQYF. DNA of the CDR3: TGTGCCAGCGGCGTAGTAGGAGGGACGCAGTATTTT.

The gene calls are TRBV27 and TRBJ2-1, with TRBD2 as a possible D gene (7 bases). Germline V CDR1 and CDR2: MNHEY, SMNVEV (reference sequence). This CDR3 is built from 16 residues. Trimming left V 6 bases short and J 3 bases short, with 18 bases between. In DNA, the CDR3 is TGTGCCAGCAGCCACCGGGGGCGGGAGTTCTACAATGAGCAGTTCTTC. As protein: CASSHRGREFYNEQFF.

V gene TRBV5-1 combines with J gene TRBJ1-4; tentatively, D is TRBD1 (6 bases). The length of the CDR3 is 15 residues. Per germline, CDR1 SGHRS and CDR2 YFSETQ. V was clipped by 4 bases and J by 8 bases, with 18 bases between them. This CDR3 is CASSISGVAREKLFF. DNA of the CDR3: TGCGCCAGCAGCATCTCAGGGGTGGCACGAGAAAAACTGTTTTTT.

This chain joins TRBV3-1 and TRBJ2-5; D is possibly TRBD2 (5 bases). The CDR3 sequence is 13 residues long. V lost 3 bases and J 3 bases, leaving 8 bases between the germline ends. From germline, CDR1 is LGHDT and CDR2 YNNKEL (reference sequence). CDR3 protein: CASSHRGEETQYF. The DNA for the CDR3 is TGTGCCAGCAGCCACCGGGGTGAAGAGACCCAGTACTTC.

The chain employs TRBV5-1 and TRBJ2-1; D is perhaps TRBD2 (5 bases). The CDR3 length is 13 residues. The germline gives CDR1 SGHRS, CDR2 YFSETQ. V lost 2 bases, J lost 9 bases, and 12 bases lay in between. CDR3 region: CASSLGLSSEQFF. The CDR3 DNA sequence: TGCGCCAGCAGCTTAGGACTGTCGAGTGAGCAGTTCTTC.

This clonotype was observed a few times. The chain employs TRBV29-1 and TRBJ1-5, with D hard to call. This CDR3 region has 14 residues. With 2 bases removed from V and 7 bases from J, the gap between germline ends came to 15 bases. CDR1 is SQVTM, CDR2 ANQGSEA, per germline. This CDR3 is CSVEFPADRQPQHF. In DNA, the CDR3 is TGCAGCGTTGAATTTCCGGCGGATCGACAGCCCCAGCATTTT. The whole variable domain, filled in from reference TRBV29-1 and TRBJ1-5, reads SAVISQKPSRDICQRGTSLTIQCQVDSQVTMMFWYRQQPGQSLTLIATANQGSEATYESGFVIDKFPISRPNLTFSTLTVSNMSPEDSSIYLCSVEFPADRQPQHFGDGTRLSIL.

The chain employs TRBV5-1 and TRBJ2-7, with a weak D call TRBD2 (6 bases). This CDR3 is built from 15 residues. Germline V gene sequence: CDR1 SGHRS, CDR2 YFSETQ. Between the trimmed V and J ends, which lost 4 bases and 7 bases, there was a span of 21 bases. CDR3 protein: CASSLWGGNYNEQYF. The CDR3 DNA sequence: TGCGCCAGCAGCCTATGGGGCGGGAACTACAATGAGCAGTACTTC.

This clonotype was seen a few times. V gene TRBV24-1 combines with J gene TRBJ2-1; TRBD1 agrees at 8 bases. CDR1 is KGHDR and CDR2 is SFDVKD in the germline V gene. There are 15 residues in the CDR3. V lost 3 bases and J lost 2; bases outside the gene matches: 2. CDR3: CATSDPGQAYNEQFF. CDR3 bases: TGTGCCACCAGTGATCCGGGACAGGCCTACAATGAGCAGTTCTTC.

The chain couples TRBV14 to TRBJ1-4, with D tentatively TRBD1 (5 bases). The germline CDR1 and CDR2 sequences are SGHDN and FVKESK. Trimming stripped 4 bases from V and 8 bases from J, with 17 bases between. The CDR3 sequence is 15 residues long. In DNA, the CDR3 is TGTGCCAGCAGCCCGAGGGGAGGCAGATACGAAAAACTGTTTTTT. Amino acids: CASSPRGGRYEKLFF.

This clonotype has just a few counts. The genes are TRBV28 and TRBJ2-7, with TRBD1 matching over 9 bases. With V trimmed by 5 bases and J by 8 bases, 25 bases remained unmatched. Germline CDR1 reads MDHEN; CDR2 reads SYDVKM. The CDR3 spans 19 residues. This CDR3 is CASSPLTPRQGEESTKQYF. DNA for the CDR3: TGTGCCAGCAGTCCACTTACCCCTCGACAGGGGGAGGAATCTACGAAGCAGTACTTC.

V and J are TRBV6-1 and TRBJ2-3; D is unclear. Trimming took 1 base from V and 7 from J, leaving 6 bases between them. The CDR3 loop spans 12 amino acids. Germline assignment: CDR1 MNHNS and CDR2 SASEGT. The CDR3 is CASSEDGYTQYF. CDR3 DNA: TGTGCCAGCAGTGAAGACGGATATACGCAGTATTTT.

The V gene is TRBV13, the J gene TRBJ1-2; no reliable D call. Trimming left V 6 bases short and J 4 bases short, with 12 bases between. The CDR3 consists of 13 residues. Germline-derived CDR1 and CDR2 are PRHDT and FYEKMQ (reference sequence). This CDR3 reads CASRPTQSYGYTF. The CDR3, as DNA: TGTGCCAGCAGACCGACGCAGTCCTATGGCTACACCTTC.